The sample holds many counts of the clone carrying this TCR beta chain. The antigen is not known. Germline CDR1 reads MNHEY; CDR2 reads SVGEGT. The CDR3 is made up of 15 amino acids. Trimming removed 6 bases at V and 5 bases at J, with 16 bases between. The sample belongs to a study of CD8 T cells in ankylosing spondylitis. Study observations and caveats: Matched ankylosing spondylitis synovial fluid reportedly showed significant enrichment of disease-linked clones. A TCR beta motif of several highly homologous variants appeared characteristic of ankylosing spondylitis blood.

TCRdb reprocessed the 5' RACE reads via MiXCR and lists one record per CDR3 protein. The profile covers 180,000 or so distinct CDR3 sequences, with around 10% appearing a single time and roughly 29% taken by the ten largest. J is TRBJ2-2 and V is TRBV6-2 or TRBV6-3; the D gene could be TRBD1 or TRBD2 (6 bases each). The source is a male donor with ankylosing spondylitis or in good health (not recorded which). The specimen sequenced was blood, either unsorted or a sorted T cell fraction (not recorded which). CDR3 DNA sequence: TGTGCCAGCAGCCCGAGCCGGGGGCCAACCGGGGAGCTGTTTTTT. This translates into CASSPSRGPTGELFF.